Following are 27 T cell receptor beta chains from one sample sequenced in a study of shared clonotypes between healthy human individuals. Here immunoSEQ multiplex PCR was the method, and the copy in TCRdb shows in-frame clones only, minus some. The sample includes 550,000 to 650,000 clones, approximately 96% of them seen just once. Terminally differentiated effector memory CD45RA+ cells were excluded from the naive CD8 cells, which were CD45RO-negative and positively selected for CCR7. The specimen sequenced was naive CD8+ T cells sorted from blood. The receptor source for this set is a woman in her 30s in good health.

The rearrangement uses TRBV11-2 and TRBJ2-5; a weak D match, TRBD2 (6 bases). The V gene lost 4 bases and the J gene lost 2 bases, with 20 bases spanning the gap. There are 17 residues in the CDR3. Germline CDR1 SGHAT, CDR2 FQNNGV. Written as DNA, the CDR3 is TGTGCCAGCAGCTCCCCCCGGACTTTTCGGGGGCAAGAGACCCAGTACTTC. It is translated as CASSSPRTFRGQETQYF.

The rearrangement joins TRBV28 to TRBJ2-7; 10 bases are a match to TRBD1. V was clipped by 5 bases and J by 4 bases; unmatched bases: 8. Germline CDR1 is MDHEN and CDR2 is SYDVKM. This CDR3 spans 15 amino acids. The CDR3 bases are TGTGCCAGCAGTCACCGCGACAGGGGGCGGTACGAGCAGTACTTC. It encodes CASSHRDRGRYEQYF.

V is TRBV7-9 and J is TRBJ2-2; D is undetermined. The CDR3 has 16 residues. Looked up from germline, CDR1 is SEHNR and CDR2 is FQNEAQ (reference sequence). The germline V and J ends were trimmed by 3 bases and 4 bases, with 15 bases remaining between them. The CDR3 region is CASSFDPALVTGELFF. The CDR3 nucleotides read TGTGCCAGCAGCTTCGATCCAGCATTAGTCACCGGGGAGCTGTTTTTT.

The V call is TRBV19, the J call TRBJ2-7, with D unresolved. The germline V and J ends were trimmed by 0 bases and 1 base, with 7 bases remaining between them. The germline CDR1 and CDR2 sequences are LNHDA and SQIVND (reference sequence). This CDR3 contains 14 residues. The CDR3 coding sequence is TGTGCCAGTAGTATAGAGGCTTTTTCCTACGAGCAGTACTTC. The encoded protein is CASSIEAFSYEQYF.

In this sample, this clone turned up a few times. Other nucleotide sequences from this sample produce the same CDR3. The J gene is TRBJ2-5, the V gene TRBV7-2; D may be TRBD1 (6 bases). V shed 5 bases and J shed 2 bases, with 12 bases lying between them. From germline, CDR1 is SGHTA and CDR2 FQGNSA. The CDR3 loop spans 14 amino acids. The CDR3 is CASSLWTVQETQYF. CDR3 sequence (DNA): TGTGCCAGCAGCCTTTGGACAGTTCAAGAGACCCAGTACTTC.

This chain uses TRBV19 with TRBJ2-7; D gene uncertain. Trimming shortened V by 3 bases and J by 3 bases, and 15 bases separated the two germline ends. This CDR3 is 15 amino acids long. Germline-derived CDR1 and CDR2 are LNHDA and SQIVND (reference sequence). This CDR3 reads CASSISMSSYYEQYF. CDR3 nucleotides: TGTGCCAGTAGTATCTCCATGAGTAGTTACTACGAGCAGTACTTC.

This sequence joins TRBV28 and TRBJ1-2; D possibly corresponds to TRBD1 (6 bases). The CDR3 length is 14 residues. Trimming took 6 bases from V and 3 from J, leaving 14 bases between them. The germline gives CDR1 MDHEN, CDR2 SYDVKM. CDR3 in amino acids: CASSARDTYYGYTF. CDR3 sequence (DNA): TGTGCCAGCAGCGCACGGGACACCTACTATGGCTACACCTTC.

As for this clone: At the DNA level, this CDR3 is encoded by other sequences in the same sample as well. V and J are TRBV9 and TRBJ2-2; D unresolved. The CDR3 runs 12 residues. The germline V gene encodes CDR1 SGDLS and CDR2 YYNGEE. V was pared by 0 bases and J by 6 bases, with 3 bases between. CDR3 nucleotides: TGTGCCAGCAGCGTAGAGGCCGGGGAGCTGTTTTTT. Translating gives CASSVEAGELFF.

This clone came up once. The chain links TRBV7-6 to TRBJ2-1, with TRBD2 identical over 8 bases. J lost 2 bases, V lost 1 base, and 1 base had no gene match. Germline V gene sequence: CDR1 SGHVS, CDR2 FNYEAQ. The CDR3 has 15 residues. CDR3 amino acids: CASSLELAAYNEQFF. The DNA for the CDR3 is TGTGCCAGCAGCTTAGAACTAGCGGCCTACAATGAGCAGTTCTTC.

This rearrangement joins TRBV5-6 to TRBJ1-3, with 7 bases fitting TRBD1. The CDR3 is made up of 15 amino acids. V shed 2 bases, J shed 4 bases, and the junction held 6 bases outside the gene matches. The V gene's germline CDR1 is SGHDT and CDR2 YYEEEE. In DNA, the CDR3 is TGTGCCAGCAGCTTCACAGGGGTGGAAGGAAACACCATATATTTT. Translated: CASSFTGVEGNTIYF.

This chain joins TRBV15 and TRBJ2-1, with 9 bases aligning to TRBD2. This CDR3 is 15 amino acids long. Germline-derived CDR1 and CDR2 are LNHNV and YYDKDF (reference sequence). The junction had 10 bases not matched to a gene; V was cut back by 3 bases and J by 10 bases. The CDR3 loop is CATSSERGDRWEQFF. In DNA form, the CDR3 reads TGTGCCACCAGCAGCGAGCGGGGGGACCGATGGGAGCAGTTCTTC.

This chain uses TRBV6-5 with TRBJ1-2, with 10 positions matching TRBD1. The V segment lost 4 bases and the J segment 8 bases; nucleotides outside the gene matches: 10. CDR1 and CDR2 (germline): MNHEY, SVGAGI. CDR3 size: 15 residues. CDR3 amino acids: CASSLTGGRPEGYTF. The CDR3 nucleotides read TGTGCCAGCAGTTTGACAGGGGGCAGGCCGGAGGGCTACACCTTC.

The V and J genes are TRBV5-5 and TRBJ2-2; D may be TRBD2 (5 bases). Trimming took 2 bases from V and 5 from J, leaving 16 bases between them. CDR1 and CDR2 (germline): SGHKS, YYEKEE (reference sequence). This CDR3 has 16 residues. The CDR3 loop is CASSLSSRSGTGELFF. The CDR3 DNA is TGTGCCAGCAGCTTATCTAGCCGATCCGGAACCGGGGAGCTGTTTTTT.

The CDR3 reads CASSGSGDYEQYF. CDR3 nucleotide sequence: TGTGCCAGCAGTGGGTCGGGGGACTACGAGCAGTACTTC. This chain uses TRBV6-1 with TRBJ2-7; D perhaps matches TRBD2 (6 bases). Germline V CDR1 and CDR2: MNHNS, SASEGT. The CDR3 is 13 amino acids. V was trimmed by 4 bases and J by 3 bases, leaving 10 bases between them.

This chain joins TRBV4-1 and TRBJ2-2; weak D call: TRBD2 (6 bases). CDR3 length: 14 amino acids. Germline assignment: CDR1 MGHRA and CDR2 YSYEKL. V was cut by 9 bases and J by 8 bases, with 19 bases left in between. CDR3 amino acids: CASSLLEGPGELFF. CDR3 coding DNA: TGCGCCAGTTCCCTTTTGGAGGGCCCTGGGGAGCTGTTTTTT.

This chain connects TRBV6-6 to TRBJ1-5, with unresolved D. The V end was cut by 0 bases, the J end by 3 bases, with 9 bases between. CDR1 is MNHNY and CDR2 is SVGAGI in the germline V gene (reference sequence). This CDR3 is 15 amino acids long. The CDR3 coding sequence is TGTGCCAGCAGTTACTCGGTCCAGTCCAATCAGCCCCAGCATTTT. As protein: CASSYSVQSNQPQHF.

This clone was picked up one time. CDR3 sequence (DNA): TGCGCCAGCAGGATAATGCGGGGAGAAACCGGGGAGCTGTTTTTT. This encodes CASRIMRGETGELFF. The gene calls are TRBV5-1 and TRBJ2-2; D perhaps matches TRBD2 (6 bases). The V end was cut by 5 bases, the J end by 5 bases, with 16 bases between. The germline V gene has CDR1 SGHRS and CDR2 YFSETQ. This CDR3 is built from 15 residues.

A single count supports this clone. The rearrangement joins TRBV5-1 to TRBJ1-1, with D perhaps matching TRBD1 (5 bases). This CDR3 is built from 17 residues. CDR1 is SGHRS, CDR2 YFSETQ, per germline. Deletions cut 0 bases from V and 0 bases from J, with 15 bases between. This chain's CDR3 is CASSLVGVGTMNTEAFF. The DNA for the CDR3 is TGCGCCAGCAGCTTGGTTGGTGTTGGGACCATGAACACTGAAGCTTTCTTT. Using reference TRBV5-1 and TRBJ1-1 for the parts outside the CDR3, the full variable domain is KAGVTQTPRYLIKTRGQQVTLSCSPISGHRSVSWYQQTPGQGLQFLFEYFSETQRNKGNFPGRFSGRQFSNSRSEMNVSTLELGDSALYLCASSLVGVGTMNTEAFFGQGTRLTVV.

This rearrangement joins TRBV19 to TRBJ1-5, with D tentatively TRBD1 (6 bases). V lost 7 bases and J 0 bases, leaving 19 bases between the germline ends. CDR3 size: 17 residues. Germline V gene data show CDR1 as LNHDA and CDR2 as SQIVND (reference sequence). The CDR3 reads CASTTLLQGPSNQPQHF. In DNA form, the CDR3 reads TGTGCCAGTACTACACTCTTACAGGGACCTAGCAATCAGCCCCAGCATTTT.

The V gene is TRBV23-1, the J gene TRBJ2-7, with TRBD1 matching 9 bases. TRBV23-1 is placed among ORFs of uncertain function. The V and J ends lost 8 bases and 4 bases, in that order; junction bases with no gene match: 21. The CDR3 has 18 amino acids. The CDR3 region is CASPRTGVGTISAYEQYF. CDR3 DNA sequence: TGCGCCAGCCCCCGGACAGGGGTAGGGACCATATCCGCGTACGAGCAGTACTTC.

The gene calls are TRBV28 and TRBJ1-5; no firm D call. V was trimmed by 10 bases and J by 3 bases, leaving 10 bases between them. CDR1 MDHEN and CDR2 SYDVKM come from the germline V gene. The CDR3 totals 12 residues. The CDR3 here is CATPAYNQPQHF. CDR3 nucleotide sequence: TGTGCCACACCCGCGTACAATCAGCCCCAGCATTTT.

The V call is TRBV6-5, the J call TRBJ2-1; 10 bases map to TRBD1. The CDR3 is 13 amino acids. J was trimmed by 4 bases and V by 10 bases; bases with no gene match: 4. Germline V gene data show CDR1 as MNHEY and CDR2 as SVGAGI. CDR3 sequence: CATGTGDYNEQFF. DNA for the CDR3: TGTGCCACCGGGACAGGGGATTACAATGAGCAGTTCTTC.

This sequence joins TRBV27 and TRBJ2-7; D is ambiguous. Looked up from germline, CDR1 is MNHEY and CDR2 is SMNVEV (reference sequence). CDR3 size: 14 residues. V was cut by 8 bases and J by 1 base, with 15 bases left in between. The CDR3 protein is CASSTEGPSYEQYF. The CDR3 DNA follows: TGTGCCAGCTCGACCGAAGGGCCGTCCTACGAGCAGTACTTC.

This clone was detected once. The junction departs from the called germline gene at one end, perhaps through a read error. The CDR3 here is CACSPVPVGYTYEQYF. The CDR3 DNA follows: TGTGCCTGCAGCCCCGTCCCCGTCGGGTATACCTACGAGCAGTACTTC. This chain connects TRBV11-2 to TRBJ2-7, with D uncertain. The CDR3 spans 16 residues. Germline values: CDR1 SGHAT, CDR2 FQNNGV.

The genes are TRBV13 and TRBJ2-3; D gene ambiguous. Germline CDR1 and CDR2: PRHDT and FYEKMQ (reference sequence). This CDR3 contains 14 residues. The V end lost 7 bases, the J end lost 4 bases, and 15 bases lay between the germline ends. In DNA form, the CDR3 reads TGTGCCAGCACCCTGGGGAAGGTTGCAGATACGCAGTATTTT. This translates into CASTLGKVADTQYF.

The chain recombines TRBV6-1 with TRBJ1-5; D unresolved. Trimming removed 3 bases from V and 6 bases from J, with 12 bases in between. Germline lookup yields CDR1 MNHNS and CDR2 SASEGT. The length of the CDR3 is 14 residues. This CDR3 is CASSEWAKSQPQHF. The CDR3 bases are TGTGCCAGCAGTGAGTGGGCGAAAAGTCAGCCCCAGCATTTT.

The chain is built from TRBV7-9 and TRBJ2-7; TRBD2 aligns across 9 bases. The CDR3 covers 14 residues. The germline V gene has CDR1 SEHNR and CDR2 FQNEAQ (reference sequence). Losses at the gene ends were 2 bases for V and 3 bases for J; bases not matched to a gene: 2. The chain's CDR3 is CASSLLAGSYEQYF. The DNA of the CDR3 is TGTGCCAGCAGCTTACTAGCGGGGAGCTACGAGCAGTACTTC. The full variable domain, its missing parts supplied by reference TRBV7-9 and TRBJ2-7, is DTGVSQNPRHKITKRGQNVTFRCDPISEHNRLYWYRQTLGQGPEFLTYFQNEAQLEKSRLLSDRFSAERPKGSFSTLEIQRTEQGDSAMYLCASSLLAGSYEQYFGPGTRLTVT.